These T cell receptor beta chains were read from a single sample in a study of CD8 T cells in ankylosing spondylitis. TCRdb ran MiXCR on the 5' RACE reads and lists one entry per CDR3 protein. The sample contains tens of thousands of distinct CDR3 sequences, approximately 9.6% of which appear only once. Sequenced: blood, either unsorted or a sorted T cell fraction (not recorded which). The receptors stem from a male donor with ankylosing spondylitis. Each CDR3 is given with its conserved first and last residue. D genes are given only for firm matches. Clone sizes are given selectively: once, few, many, or a class where the clone is expanded.

v_gene	d_gene	abundance	j_gene	CDR3aa	CDR3nt
TRBV5-1	-	few	TRBJ2-2	CASSFTYLTGELFF	TGCGCCAGCAGCTTTACTTATCTTACCGGGGAGCTGTTTTTT
TRBV6-1	-	-	TRBJ2-1	CASSDTGTLNEQFF	TGTGCCAGCAGTGATACCGGGACCCTAAATGAGCAGTTCTTC
TRBV29-1	TRBD2	many	TRBJ2-1	CSVEGLAGADNEQFF	TGCAGCGTTGAGGGACTAGCGGGAGCGGACAATGAGCAGTTCTTC
TRBV7-9	TRBD1	many	TRBJ2-7	CASSPRDRIREQYF	TGTGCCAGTAGCCCCCGGGACAGGATACGCGAGCAGTACTTC
TRBV5-1	TRBD1	many	TRBJ1-1	CASSLDGQGASEAFF	TGCGCCAGCAGCTTGGATGGACAGGGGGCTTCTGAAGCTTTCTTT
TRBV14	-	many	TRBJ1-2	CASSGIEGTNYGYTF	TGTGCCAGCAGCGGTATCGAAGGAACCAACTATGGCTACACCTTC
TRBV12-3/TRBV12-4	TRBD2	many	TRBJ2-2	CASSFSPGLESPGELFF	TGTGCCAGCAGTTTTTCTCCCGGACTAGAATCTCCCGGGGAGCTGTTTTTT
TRBV12-3/TRBV12-4	-	-	TRBJ2-6	CASSSGEGGSGANVLTF	TGTGCCAGCAGTTCTGGCGAGGGGGGCTCTGGGGCCAACGTCCTGACTTTC
TRBV12-3/TRBV12-4	TRBD2	many	TRBJ2-1	CASSPGTSGSDNEQFF	TGTGCCAGCAGTCCAGGGACTAGCGGGAGCGATAATGAGCAGTTCTTC
TRBV9	-	-	TRBJ2-4	CASSVGRAGAKNIQYF	TGTGCCAGCAGCGTAGGAAGGGCGGGAGCCAAAAACATTCAGTACTTC
TRBV27	TRBD2	-	TRBJ2-1	CASTTPAGLAGRDNEQFF	TGTGCCAGCACCACCCCGGCTGGGCTAGCGGGAAGGGACAATGAGCAGTTCTTC
TRBV4-1	TRBD2	-	TRBJ2-7	CASSQAAGPYEQYF	TGCGCCAGCAGCCAAGCAGCGGGACCCTACGAGCAGTACTTC
TRBV2	-	-	TRBJ2-7	CASEGGSYEQYF	TGTGCCAGCGAGGGAGGTTCCTACGAGCAGTACTTC
TRBV4-1	TRBD1	many	TRBJ2-2	CASSRAGRGRNTGELFF	TGCGCCAGCAGCCGCGCCGGCAGGGGGCGAAACACCGGGGAGCTGTTTTTT
TRBV29-1	-	few	TRBJ2-1	CSVEGNYNEQFF	TGCAGCGTTGAAGGAAACTACAATGAGCAGTTCTTC
TRBV7-9	TRBD2	few	TRBJ2-1	CATEPQREVLRNEQFF	TGTGCCACCGAGCCCCAGCGGGAGGTTTTAAGGAATGAGCAGTTCTTC
TRBV15	-	many	TRBJ2-1	CATSPATDSSTRVF	TGTGCCACCAGCCCAGCAACTGACAGCTCCACACGGGTCTTC
TRBV24-1	-	few	TRBJ2-6	CATSDSGSSSGANVLTF	TGTGCCACCAGTGATTCAGGATCCTCCTCTGGGGCCAACGTCCTGACTTTC
TRBV7-9	-	few	TRBJ1-1	CASIAGSDTEAFF	TGTGCCAGCATAGCGGGATCGGACACTGAAGCTTTCTTT
TRBV3-1	-	many	TRBJ2-1	CASSQEGAGTDITRNNEQFF	TGTGCCAGCAGCCAAGAAGGGGCCGGGACTGACATTACCCGAAACAATGAGCAGTTCTTC
TRBV25-1	TRBD1	-	TRBJ2-2	CASRPTGGTGELFF	TGTGCCAGCAGACCGACAGGGGGCACCGGGGAGCTGTTTTTT
TRBV7-2	-	few	TRBJ1-5	CASSLATGFVNQPQHF	TGTGCCAGCAGCTTAGCCACAGGGTTCGTCAATCAGCCCCAGCATTTT
TRBV6-1	-	few	TRBJ2-5	CASSPDLGVETQYF	TGTGCCAGCAGCCCTGACTTAGGTGTAGAGACCCAGTACTTC
TRBV20-1	-	many	TRBJ1-6	CSARDPISYNSPLHF	TGCAGTGCTAGAGATCCGATCTCCTATAATTCACCCCTCCACTTT
TRBV19	-	few	TRBJ2-3	CASSIAGFSDTQYF	TGTGCCAGTAGTATAGCAGGATTCAGTGATACGCAGTATTTT
TRBV10-3	-	many	TRBJ1-1	CANRPAGEATEAFF	TGTGCCAACCGCCCGGCAGGGGAGGCCACTGAAGCTTTCTTT